This is a list of T cell receptor beta chains from one sample in a study of blood T cell repertoires in COVID-19. Profiling relied on immunoSEQ multiplex PCR, and the TCRdb table lists in-frame clones only, not all of them. This table has some 700,000 clones, about 87% appearing once. Material for sequencing was peripheral blood. Receptors originate from a woman aged 18-29 years with acute or convalescent COVID-19. Each CDR3 is given with its conserved first and last residue.

J: TRBJ2-7; length: 15; V: TRBV20-1; CDR3: CSASSVGLRIYEQYF
J: TRBJ1-1; length: 16; V: TRBV27; CDR3: CASNTSRRHMNTEAFF
J: TRBJ1-2; length: 14; V: TRBV15; CDR3: CATSRGGYNYGYTF
J: TRBJ1-6; length: 15; V: TRBV3-1/TRBV3-2; CDR3: CASSPTGGISSPLHF
J: TRBJ1-3; length: 15; V: TRBV7-9; CDR3: CASSFGQFSGNTIYF
J: TRBJ1-5; length: 15; V: TRBV27; CDR3: CASSTGSYSNQPQHF
J: TRBJ1-6; length: 15; V: TRBV6-5; CDR3: CASSYTGTGNSPLHF
J: TRBJ1-4; length: 17; V: TRBV3-1/TRBV3-2; CDR3: CASSSDRVVRGGEKLFF
J: TRBJ2-1; length: 15; V: TRBV5-4; CDR3: CASSQLAGGYNEQFF
J: TRBJ1-2; length: 17; V: TRBV3-1/TRBV3-2; CDR3: CASSLTPRQRLMSGYTF
J: TRBJ2-1; length: 16; V: TRBV7-2; CDR3: CASSLTSGGLYNEQFF
J: TRBJ1-1; length: 15; V: TRBV18; CDR3: CASSPDPGSWEMAFF
J: TRBJ2-7; length: 14; V: TRBV6-5; CDR3: CASSYSGGIDEQYF
J: TRBJ1-1; length: 13; V: TRBV5-1; CDR3: CASSITGGTEAFF
J: TRBJ1-1; length: 16; V: TRBV12-5; CDR3: CASTESLPGQNTEAFF
J: TRBJ1-2; length: 14; V: TRBV25-1; CDR3: CASSDGILNYGYTF
J: TRBJ2-3; length: 15; V: TRBV19; CDR3: CASTSGRLPTDTQYF
J: TRBJ2-2; length: 18; V: TRBV5-5; CDR3: CASSFYIPRVLGTGELFF
J: TRBJ1-5; length: 13; V: TRBV3-1/TRBV3-2; CDR3: CASGGTGNQPQHF
J: TRBJ2-3; length: 16; V: TRBV10-3; CDR3: CAINEPGQGNTDTQYF
J: TRBJ2-3; length: 15; V: TRBV6-4; CDR3: CASSDSGGPTDTQYF
J: TRBJ2-1; length: 15; V: TRBV9; CDR3: CASSADRASYNEQFF
J: TRBJ1-2; length: 12; V: TRBV6-6; CDR3: CAIQLPLYGYTF
J: TRBJ2-1; length: 21; V: TRBV4-2; CDR3: CASSPSPSRVPPFSSYNEQFF
J: TRBJ1-1; length: 14; V: TRBV11-3; CDR3: CASSRAGTNTEAFF
J: TRBJ2-1; length: 15; V: TRBV4-1; CDR3: CASSQGTSGGREQFF
J: TRBJ2-7; length: 14; V: TRBV24-1; CDR3: CATSDRDNSYEQYF
J: TRBJ1-2; length: 13; V: TRBV7-3; CDR3: CASSPGREYGYTF
J: TRBJ1-5; length: 13; V: TRBV11-2; CDR3: CASSLQGKQPQHF
J: TRBJ1-1; length: 15; V: TRBV11-2; CDR3: CASSPRQKMNTEAFF
J: TRBJ1-3; length: 16; V: TRBV4-2; CDR3: CASSQPLQGPGNTIYF
J: TRBJ1-2; length: 15; V: TRBV5-1; CDR3: CASSLEGLAGYGYTF
J: TRBJ1-2; length: 19; V: TRBV24-1; CDR3: CATSDPSPTDRQPFYGYTF
J: TRBJ1-2; length: 15; V: TRBV7-9; CDR3: CASSPRTGYGYGYTF
J: TRBJ1-2; length: 12; V: TRBV7-2; CDR3: CASSLDRGASAF
J: TRBJ2-3; length: 15; V: TRBV5-1; CDR3: CASSLGGLSTDTQYF
J: TRBJ1-1; length: 12; V: TRBV12-3/TRBV12-4; CDR3: CASREGASEAFF
J: TRBJ2-7; length: 12; V: TRBV12-3/TRBV12-4; CDR3: CASSFVTGEQYF
J: TRBJ1-1; length: 14; V: TRBV7-9; CDR3: CASSLTRQNTEAFF
J: TRBJ1-6; length: 16; V: TRBV5-6; CDR3: CASSWTPGQGKSPLHF
J: TRBJ2-2; length: 18; V: TRBV5-5; CDR3: CASSLEEFRTPYTGELFF